The rows below give T cell receptor beta chains drawn from one sample of a study of cytomegalovirus exposure and HLA in healthy donors. The method was immunoSEQ multiplex PCR; TCRdb's version includes in-frame clones alone and lacks a portion of them. This sample's table reports 150,000 to 200,000 clones. What was sequenced was PBMCs. Source of these receptors: a young man in good health and CMV-seronegative. CDR3s include the opening cysteine and the closing phenylalanine or tryptophan. Each record gives: D gene, V gene, J gene, CDR3 DNA, CDR3 protein. A D gene is named only where the DNA matches it firmly.

d_call: TRBD1
v_call: TRBV11-2
j_call: TRBJ1-1
cdr3_nt: TGTGCCAGCAGCTTCACGACAGGGCGGGCTTTCTTT
cdr3_aa: CASSFTTGRAFF

d_call: -
v_call: TRBV5-4
j_call: TRBJ1-2
cdr3_nt: TGTGCCAGCAGCATTGACGGAGGGAACTATGGCTACACCTTC
cdr3_aa: CASSIDGGNYGYTF

d_call: TRBD1
v_call: TRBV11-2
j_call: TRBJ1-2
cdr3_nt: TGTGCCAGCAGTCCTCTCGGAGGGGGCGCCTATGGCTACACCTTC
cdr3_aa: CASSPLGGGAYGYTF

d_call: -
v_call: TRBV30
j_call: TRBJ2-5
cdr3_nt: TGTGCCTGGAGTACCAGGGGTCAAGAGACCCAGTACTTC
cdr3_aa: CAWSTRGQETQYF

d_call: -
v_call: TRBV11-2
j_call: TRBJ1-5
cdr3_nt: TGTGCCAGCGGATTGGACAGAGCAAATAGCAATCAGCCCCAGCATTTT
cdr3_aa: CASGLDRANSNQPQHF

d_call: TRBD2
v_call: TRBV11-2
j_call: TRBJ2-1
cdr3_nt: TGTGCCAGCAGCCCCCGGGGGGGGGCGGGTTCGAATGAGCAGTTCTTC
cdr3_aa: CASSPRGGAGSNEQFF

d_call: TRBD2
v_call: TRBV10-2
j_call: TRBJ2-1
cdr3_nt: TGCGCCAGCAGCCTAGCTAGCGGGACGAACAATGAGCAGTTCTTC
cdr3_aa: CASSLASGTNNEQFF

d_call: -
v_call: TRBV10-3
j_call: TRBJ1-2
cdr3_nt: TGTGCCATCAGTGAGTCTGGTCAGGGAGGGCACTATGGCTACACCTTC
cdr3_aa: CAISESGQGGHYGYTF

d_call: TRBD1
v_call: TRBV7-2
j_call: TRBJ2-7
cdr3_nt: TGTGCCAGCAGCTCCCAGGGGGCGATTAGGGAGCAGTACTTC
cdr3_aa: CASSSQGAIREQYF

d_call: TRBD1
v_call: TRBV30
j_call: TRBJ1-4
cdr3_nt: TGTGCCTGGAGGGGACAGGGGAATCGAAAACTGTTTTTT
cdr3_aa: CAWRGQGNRKLFF